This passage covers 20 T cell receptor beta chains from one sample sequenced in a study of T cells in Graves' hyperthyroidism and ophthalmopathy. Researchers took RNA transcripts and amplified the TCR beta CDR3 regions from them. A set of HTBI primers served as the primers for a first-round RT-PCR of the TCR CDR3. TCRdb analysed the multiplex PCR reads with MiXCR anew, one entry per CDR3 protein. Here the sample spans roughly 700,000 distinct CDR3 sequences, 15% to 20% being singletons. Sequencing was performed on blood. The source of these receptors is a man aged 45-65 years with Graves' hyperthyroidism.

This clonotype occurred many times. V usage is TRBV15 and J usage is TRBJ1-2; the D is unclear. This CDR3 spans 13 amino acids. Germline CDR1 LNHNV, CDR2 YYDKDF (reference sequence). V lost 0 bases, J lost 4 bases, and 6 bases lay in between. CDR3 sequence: CATSRDPGYGYTF. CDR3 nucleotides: TGTGCCACCAGCAGAGATCCCGGCTATGGCTACACCTTC.

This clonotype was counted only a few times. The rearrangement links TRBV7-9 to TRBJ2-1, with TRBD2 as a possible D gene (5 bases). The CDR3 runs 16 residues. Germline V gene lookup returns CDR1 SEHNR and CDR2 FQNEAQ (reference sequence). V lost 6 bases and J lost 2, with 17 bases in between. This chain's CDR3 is CASSSSRDSTYNEQFF. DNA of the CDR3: TGTGCCAGCAGTTCCAGCCGGGATTCAACCTACAATGAGCAGTTCTTC.

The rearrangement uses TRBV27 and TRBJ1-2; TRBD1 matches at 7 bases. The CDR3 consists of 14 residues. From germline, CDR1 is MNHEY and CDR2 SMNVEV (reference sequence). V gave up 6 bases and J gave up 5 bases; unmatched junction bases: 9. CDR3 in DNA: TGTGCCAGCAGCCCCGGGACAGCGTTGTATGGCTACACCTTC. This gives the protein CASSPGTALYGYTF.

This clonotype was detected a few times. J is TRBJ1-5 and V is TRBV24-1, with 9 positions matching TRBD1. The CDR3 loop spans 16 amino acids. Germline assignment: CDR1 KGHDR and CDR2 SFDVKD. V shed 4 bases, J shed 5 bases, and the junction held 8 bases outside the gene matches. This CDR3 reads CATSDSGQGWDQPQHF. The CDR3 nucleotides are TGTGCCACCAGTGACTCCGGACAGGGGTGGGATCAGCCCCAGCATTTT.

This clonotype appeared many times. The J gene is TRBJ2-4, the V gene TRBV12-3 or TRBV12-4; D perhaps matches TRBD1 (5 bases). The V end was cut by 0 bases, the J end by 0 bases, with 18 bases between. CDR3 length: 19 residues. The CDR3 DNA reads TGTGCCAGCAGTTTAGCAAGGTCCCCCCTGGACATAGCCAAAAACATTCAGTACTTC. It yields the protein CASSLARSPLDIAKNIQYF.

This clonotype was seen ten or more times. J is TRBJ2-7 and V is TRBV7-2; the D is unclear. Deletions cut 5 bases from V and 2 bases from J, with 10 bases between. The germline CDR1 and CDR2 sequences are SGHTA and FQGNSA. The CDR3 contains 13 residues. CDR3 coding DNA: TGTGCCAGCAGCCCCGACTGGACCTACGAGCAGTACTTC. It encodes CASSPDWTYEQYF.

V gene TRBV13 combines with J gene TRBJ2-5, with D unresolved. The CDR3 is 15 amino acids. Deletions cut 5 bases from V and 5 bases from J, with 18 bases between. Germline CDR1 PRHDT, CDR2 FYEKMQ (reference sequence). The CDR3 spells CASSTPRSYAETQYF. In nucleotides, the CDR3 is TGTGCCAGCAGCACCCCTCGGTCGTACGCGGAGACCCAGTACTTC.

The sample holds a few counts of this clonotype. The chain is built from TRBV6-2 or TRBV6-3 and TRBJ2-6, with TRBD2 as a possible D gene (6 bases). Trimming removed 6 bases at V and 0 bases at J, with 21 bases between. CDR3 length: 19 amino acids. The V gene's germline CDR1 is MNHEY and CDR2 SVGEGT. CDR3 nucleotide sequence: TGTGCCAGCAGCCCCGGGGACTTAGCCGAATACTCTGGGGCCAACGTCCTGACTTTC. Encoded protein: CASSPGDLAEYSGANVLTF.

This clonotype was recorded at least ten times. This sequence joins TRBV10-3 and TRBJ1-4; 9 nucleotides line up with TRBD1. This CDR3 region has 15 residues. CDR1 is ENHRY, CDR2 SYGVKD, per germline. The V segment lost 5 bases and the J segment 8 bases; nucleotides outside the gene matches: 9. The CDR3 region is CAISTMGQGSEKLFF. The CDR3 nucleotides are TGTGCCATCAGTACTATGGGACAGGGATCGGAAAAACTGTTTTTT.

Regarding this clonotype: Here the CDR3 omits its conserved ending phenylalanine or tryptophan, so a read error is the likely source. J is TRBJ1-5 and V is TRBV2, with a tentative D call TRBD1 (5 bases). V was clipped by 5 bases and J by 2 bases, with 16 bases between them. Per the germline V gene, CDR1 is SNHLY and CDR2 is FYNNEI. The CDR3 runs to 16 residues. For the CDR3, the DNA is TGTGCCAGCAGTAACTACAGGACCTATGGCAATCAGCCCCAGCATGTT. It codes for CASSNYRTYGNQPQHV.

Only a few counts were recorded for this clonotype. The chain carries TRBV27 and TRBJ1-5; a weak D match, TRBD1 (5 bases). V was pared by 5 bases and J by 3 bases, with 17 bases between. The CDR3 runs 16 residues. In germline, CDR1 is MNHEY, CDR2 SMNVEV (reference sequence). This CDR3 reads CASSPPKGWANQPQHF. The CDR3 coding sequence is TGTGCCAGCAGTCCACCTAAGGGGTGGGCCAATCAGCCCCAGCATTTT.

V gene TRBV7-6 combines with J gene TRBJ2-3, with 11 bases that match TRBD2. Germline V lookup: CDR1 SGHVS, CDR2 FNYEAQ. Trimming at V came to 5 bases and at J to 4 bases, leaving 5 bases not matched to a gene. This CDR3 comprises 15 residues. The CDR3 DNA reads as TGTGCCAGCAGCCCTAGCGGGAGGCAAGCAGATACGCAGTATTTT. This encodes CASSPSGRQADTQYF. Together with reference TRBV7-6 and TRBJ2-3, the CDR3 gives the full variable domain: GAGVSQSPRYKVTKRGQDVALRCDPISGHVSLYWYRQALGQGPEFLTYFNYEAQQDKSGLPNDRFSAERPEGSISTLTIQRTEQRDSAMYRCASSPSGRQADTQYFGPGTRLTVL.

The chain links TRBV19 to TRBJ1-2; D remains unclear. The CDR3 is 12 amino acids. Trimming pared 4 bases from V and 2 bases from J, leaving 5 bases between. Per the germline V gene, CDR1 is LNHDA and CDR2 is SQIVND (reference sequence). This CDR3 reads CASSKTNYGYTF. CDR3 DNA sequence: TGTGCCAGTAGTAAGACAAACTATGGCTACACCTTC.

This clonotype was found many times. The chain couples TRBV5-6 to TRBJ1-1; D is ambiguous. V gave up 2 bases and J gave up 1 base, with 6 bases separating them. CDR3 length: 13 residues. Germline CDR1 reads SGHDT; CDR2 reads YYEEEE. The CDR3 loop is CASSFDANTEAFF. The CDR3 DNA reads TGTGCCAGCAGCTTTGACGCGAACACTGAAGCTTTCTTT.

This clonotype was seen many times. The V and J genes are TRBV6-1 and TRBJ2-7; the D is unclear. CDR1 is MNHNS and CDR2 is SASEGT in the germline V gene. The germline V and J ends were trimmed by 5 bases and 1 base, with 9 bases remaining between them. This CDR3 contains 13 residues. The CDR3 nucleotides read TGTGCCAGCAGTTACCTGGGTTCCTACGAGCAGTACTTC. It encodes CASSYLGSYEQYF.

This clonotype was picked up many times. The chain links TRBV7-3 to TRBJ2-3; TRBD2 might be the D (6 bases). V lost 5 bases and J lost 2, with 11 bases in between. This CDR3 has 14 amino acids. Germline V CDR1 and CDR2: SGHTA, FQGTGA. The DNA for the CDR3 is TGTGCCAGCAGCCCCTGGGAGGACACAGATACGCAGTATTTT. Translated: CASSPWEDTDTQYF.

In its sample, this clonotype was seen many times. CDR3 residues: CASREETEGSPLHF. The CDR3, as DNA: TGTGCCAGCAGAGAGGAGACCGAGGGGTCACCCCTCCACTTT. The chain employs TRBV7-9 and TRBJ1-6, with D perhaps matching TRBD1 (5 bases). The CDR3 totals 14 residues. Trimming removed 6 bases at V and 10 bases at J, with 16 bases between. Germline V CDR1 and CDR2: SEHNR, FQNEAQ (reference sequence).

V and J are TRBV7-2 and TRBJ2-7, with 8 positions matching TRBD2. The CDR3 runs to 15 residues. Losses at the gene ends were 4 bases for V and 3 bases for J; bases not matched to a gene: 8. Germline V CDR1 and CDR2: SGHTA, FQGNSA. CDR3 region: CASSSETSALYEQYF. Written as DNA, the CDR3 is TGTGCCAGCAGCTCTGAGACTAGCGCCCTCTACGAGCAGTACTTC.

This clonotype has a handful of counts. The CDR3 spells CASSQVRVRQPQHF. CDR3 sequence (DNA): TGCGCCAGCAGCCAAGTAAGGGTACGACAGCCCCAGCATTTT. The genes are TRBV4-1 and TRBJ1-5, with unresolved D. The CDR3 is made up of 14 amino acids. Trimming took 1 base from V and 7 from J, leaving 11 bases between them. Germline-derived CDR1 and CDR2 are MGHRA and YSYEKL.

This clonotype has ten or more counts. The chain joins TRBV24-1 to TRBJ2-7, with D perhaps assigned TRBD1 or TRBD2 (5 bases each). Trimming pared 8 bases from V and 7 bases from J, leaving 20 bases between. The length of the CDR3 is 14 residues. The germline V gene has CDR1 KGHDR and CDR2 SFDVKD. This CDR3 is CATNTGPQSGEQYF. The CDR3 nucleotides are TGTGCCACCAATACGGGACCCCAATCGGGTGAGCAGTACTTC.